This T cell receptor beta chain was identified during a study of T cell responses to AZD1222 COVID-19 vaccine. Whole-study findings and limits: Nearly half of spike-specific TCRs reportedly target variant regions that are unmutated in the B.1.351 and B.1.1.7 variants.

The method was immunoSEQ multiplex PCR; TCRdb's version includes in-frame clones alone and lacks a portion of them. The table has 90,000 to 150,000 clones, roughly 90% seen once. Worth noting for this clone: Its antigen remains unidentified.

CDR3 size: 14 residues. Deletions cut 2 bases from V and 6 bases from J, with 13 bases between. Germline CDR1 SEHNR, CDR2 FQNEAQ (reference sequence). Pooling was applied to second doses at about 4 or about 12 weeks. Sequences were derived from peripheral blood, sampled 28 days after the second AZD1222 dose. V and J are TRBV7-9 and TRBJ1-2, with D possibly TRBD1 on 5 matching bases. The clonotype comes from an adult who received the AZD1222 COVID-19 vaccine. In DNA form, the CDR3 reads TGTGCCAGCAGCTTATCCCAGGGTCTAAATGGCTACACCTTC. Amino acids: CASSLSQGLNGYTF.